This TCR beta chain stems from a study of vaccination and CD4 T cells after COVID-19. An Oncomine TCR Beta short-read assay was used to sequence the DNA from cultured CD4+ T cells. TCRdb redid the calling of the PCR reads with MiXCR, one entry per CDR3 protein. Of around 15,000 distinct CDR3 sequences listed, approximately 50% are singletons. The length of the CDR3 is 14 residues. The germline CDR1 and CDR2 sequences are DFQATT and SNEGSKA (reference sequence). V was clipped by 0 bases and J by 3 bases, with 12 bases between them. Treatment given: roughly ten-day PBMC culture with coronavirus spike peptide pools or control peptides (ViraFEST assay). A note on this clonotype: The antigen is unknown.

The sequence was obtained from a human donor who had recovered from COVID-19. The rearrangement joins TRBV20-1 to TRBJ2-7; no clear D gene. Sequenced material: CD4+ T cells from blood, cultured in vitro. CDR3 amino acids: CSARDLNSFYEQYF. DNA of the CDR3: TGCAGTGCTAGAGATCTGAACAGCTTCTACGAGCAGTACTTC.